This T cell receptor (beta chain) was obtained from a study of glioma-infiltrating T cells. General study findings and limits: Only very few CDR3 sequences appeared in both tissue and blood. Tissue-blood divergence was below expectation in non-neoplastic patients, above in gliomas.

The V gene's germline CDR1 is MGHRA and CDR2 YSYEKL. Unmatched junction bases numbered 13, after V lost 3 bases and J lost 7 bases. The CDR3 loop spans 19 amino acids. About this clonotype itself: Its antigen remains unknown.

The iRepertoire nested amplicon-rescue multiplex PCR amplified TCR alpha and beta CDR3s from RNA. TCRdb used MiXCR to reprocess the multiplex PCR reads, holding one entry per CDR3 protein. The sample records about 140,000 distinct CDR3 sequences, about two fifths being singletons. The chain links TRBV4-1 to TRBJ2-1, with 15 bases lining up with TRBD2. The receptor's source is a human donor with low-grade glioma or glioblastoma, undergoing nonglioma brain surgery, or in good health (not recorded which). Specimen: glioma tissue, nonneoplastic brain tissue, or PBMCs (not recorded which). The CDR3 nucleotides read TGCGCCAGCAGCCATGCGGGGCGGACTAGCGGGGGGGCGGGTAATGAGCAGTTCTTC. As protein: CASSHAGRTSGGAGNEQFF.